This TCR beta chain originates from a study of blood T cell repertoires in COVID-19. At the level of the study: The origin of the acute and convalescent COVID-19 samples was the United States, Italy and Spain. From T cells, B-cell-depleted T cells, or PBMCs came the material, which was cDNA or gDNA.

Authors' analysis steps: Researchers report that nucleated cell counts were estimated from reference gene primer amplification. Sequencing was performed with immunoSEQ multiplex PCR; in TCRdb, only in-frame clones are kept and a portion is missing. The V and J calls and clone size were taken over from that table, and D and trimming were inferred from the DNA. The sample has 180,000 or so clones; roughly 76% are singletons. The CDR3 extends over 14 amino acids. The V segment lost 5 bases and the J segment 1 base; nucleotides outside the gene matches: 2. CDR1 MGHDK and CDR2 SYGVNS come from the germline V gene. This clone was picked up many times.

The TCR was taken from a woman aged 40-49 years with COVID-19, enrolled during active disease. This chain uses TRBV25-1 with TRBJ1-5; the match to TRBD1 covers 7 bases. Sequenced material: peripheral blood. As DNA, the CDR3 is TGTGCCAGCAGTTACAGGGGAAGCAATCAGCCCCAGCATTTT. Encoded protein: CASSYRGSNQPQHF.